Reported below is one T cell receptor beta chain. This specimen comes from a study of blood T cells in healthy people across ages. A second about 7 to 11 cycle PCR used barcoded and J-beta primers. Each cDNA molecule was tagged by a template-switch adaptor that had 12 random nucleotides. MiXCR was run by TCRdb on the 5' RACE reads, yielding one entry per CDR3 protein. The data hold about 930,000 distinct CDR3 sequences, with around 29% observed a single time. This CDR3 region has 15 residues. The V end was cut by 2 bases, the J end by 3 bases, with 11 bases between. CDR1 MNHEY and CDR2 SMNVEV come from the germline V gene (reference sequence). The same sample was also used in a study of T cells of mothers and their children. That paper states: The donor cohort consisted of a few healthy Caucasian mothers and their six children. Sample barcodes plus 2-4 random nucleotides came from the M1S primer. Mothers and children who were related shared slightly more overlap than unrelated pairs, but not significantly more.

This sequence was found in a woman between 35 and 50 years old in good health. Sequencing input: blood. This rearrangement joins TRBV27 to TRBJ1-5, with D possibly matching TRBD1 (5 bases). CDR3 DNA sequence: TGTGCCAGCAGTTTAGGGGGTGCCTACAATCAGCCCCAGCATTTT. The encoded protein is CASSLGGAYNQPQHF.